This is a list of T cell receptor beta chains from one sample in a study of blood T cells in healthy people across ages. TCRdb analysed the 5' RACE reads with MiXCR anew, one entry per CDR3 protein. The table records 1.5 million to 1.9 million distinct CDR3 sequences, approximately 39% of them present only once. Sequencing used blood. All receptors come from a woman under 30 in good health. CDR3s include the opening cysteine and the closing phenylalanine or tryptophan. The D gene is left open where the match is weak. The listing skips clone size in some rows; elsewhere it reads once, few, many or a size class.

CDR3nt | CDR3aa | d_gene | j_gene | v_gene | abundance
TGCGCCAGCAGCCAGGACTCTAGACCCTCTAGCGGGTGGGGGAATGAGCAGTTCTTC | CASSQDSRPSSGWGNEQFF | TRBD2 | TRBJ2-1 | TRBV4-3 | NA
TGTGCCAGCAGCGTAGTACAGGACTCCTACGAGCAGTACTTC | CASSVVQDSYEQYF | NA | TRBJ2-7 | TRBV11-2 | NA
TGTGCCAGCAGCCGTTCCACAGACGGCAATCAGCCCCAGCATTTT | CASSRSTDGNQPQHF | NA | TRBJ1-5 | TRBV6-6 | NA
TGTGCCAGCGTCAGCGGTGTCTCCTACAATGAGCAGTTCTTC | CASVSGVSYNEQFF | NA | TRBJ2-1 | TRBV2 | NA
TGTGCCAGCAGTTACTCACAGGGGTTTGGCACTGAAGCTTTCTTT | CASSYSQGFGTEAFF | TRBD1 | TRBJ1-1 | TRBV6-5 | few
TGTGCCACCCTTTCTCTAGCGGGAGCAGATACGCAGTATTTT | CATLSLAGADTQYF | TRBD2 | TRBJ2-3 | TRBV12-3/TRBV12-4 | NA
TGTGCCAGCAGCCAAGGGACCGCCGGGCGGAATGAAAAACTGTTTTTT | CASSQGTAGRNEKLFF | NA | TRBJ1-4 | TRBV7-9 | NA
TGTGCCAGCAGCTCCTGGACTAGCGGGAGCAACAATGAGCAGTTCTTC | CASSSWTSGSNNEQFF | TRBD2 | TRBJ2-1 | TRBV7-3 | NA
TGTGCCAGCAGTTTTTGGGGACTGCCCTACGAGCAGTACTTC | CASSFWGLPYEQYF | NA | TRBJ2-7 | TRBV28 | NA
TGTGCCAGCAGTGTCGGAAAGAACACTGAAGCTTTCTTT | CASSVGKNTEAFF | NA | TRBJ1-1 | TRBV9 | NA
TGTGCCAGCAGCATTCTTCTCAGCGGGGTGCAAAACTACGAGCAGTACTTC | CASSILLSGVQNYEQYF | NA | TRBJ2-7 | TRBV21-1 | once
TGTGCCAGCAGCGTAAACTTCAATGAGCAGTACTTC | CASSVNFNEQYF | NA | TRBJ2-4 | TRBV9 | NA
TGTGCCAGCAGCAAAGGGAAGGAGAGCTTGGGCAATCAGCCCCAGCATTTT | CASSKGKESLGNQPQHF | NA | TRBJ1-5 | TRBV21-1 | few
TGCGCCAGCAGCCAAGACTGGGACCAGTACTACGAGCAGTACTTC | CASSQDWDQYYEQYF | NA | TRBJ2-7 | TRBV4-1 | NA
TGTGCCAGCAGCGCAGGGGACAGGGGGCCCGACGAGCAGTACTTC | CASSAGDRGPDEQYF | TRBD1 | TRBJ2-7 | TRBV9 | few
TGCAGTGCTAGTAGGCTGGGCCGACGGGCCGAGCAGTACTTC | CSASRLGRRAEQYF | NA | TRBJ2-7 | TRBV20-1 | few
TGTGCCAGCAGACAAGGGGGCAGGGTTGAAGCTTTCTTT | CASRQGGRVEAFF | TRBD1 | TRBJ1-1 | TRBV12-3/TRBV12-4 | NA
TGTGCCAGCTCCCTAGGGCAGGCGAGGACCGGGGAGCTGTTTTTT | CASSLGQARTGELFF | NA | TRBJ2-2 | TRBV12-3/TRBV12-4 | NA
TGCAGCGTTGAACTGGGAAGAACAGATACGCAGTATTTT | CSVELGRTDTQYF | NA | TRBJ2-3 | TRBV29-1 | few
TGCGCCAGCAGCCACCTGGGACAGGCCTTGAGCTCCTACAATGAGCAGTTCTTC | CASSHLGQALSSYNEQFF | TRBD1 | TRBJ2-1 | TRBV4-1 | NA
TGCAGTGCTAGACCCCGGTCGGCGGGAGCGTTAGAGACCCAGTACTTC | CSARPRSAGALETQYF | TRBD2 | TRBJ2-5 | TRBV20-1 | few
TGTGCCAGCAGTTTAACGGGACTCTCAACCTCCTACGAGCAGTACTTC | CASSLTGLSTSYEQYF | NA | TRBJ2-7 | TRBV28 | few
TGTGCCAGCTCACCACGGACAGAAGGCAATGAGCAGTACTTC | CASSPRTEGNEQYF | NA | TRBJ2-4 | TRBV18 | NA
TGTGCCAGCAGACAGGGGAGCGCCTACAATGAGCAGTTCTTC | CASRQGSAYNEQFF | TRBD1 | TRBJ2-1 | TRBV12-3/TRBV12-4 | NA
TGCAGCGTAACAGGGGGCTGGGACAATGAGCAGTTCTTC | CSVTGGWDNEQFF | TRBD1 | TRBJ2-1 | TRBV29-1 | NA
TGCGCCAGCAGCCGGGCGGGGGGAACTAGCGGGAGCACAGATACGCAGTATTTT | CASSRAGGTSGSTDTQYF | TRBD2 | TRBJ2-3 | TRBV4-1 | few
TGCGCCAGCAGCCTGGAGCGGCTCTACGAGCAGTACTTC | CASSLERLYEQYF | NA | TRBJ2-7 | TRBV5-1 | NA
TGTGCCAGCAGTTCCCACAGGGAGGAGGGCATTCAGTACTTC | CASSSHREEGIQYF | NA | TRBJ2-4 | TRBV12-3/TRBV12-4 | NA
TGTGCCAGCAGCAGTAGGGGCAGGGCGACAGATACGCAGTATTTT | CASSSRGRATDTQYF | NA | TRBJ2-3 | TRBV14 | NA
TGTGCCAGCACCAAGACAGGGAATAGCAATCAGCCCCAGCATTTT | CASTKTGNSNQPQHF | TRBD1 | TRBJ1-5 | TRBV12-3/TRBV12-4 | few
TGCAGTGCTCCCCTAGGACAGGCCAAGCGGGGCACTGAAGCTTTCTTT | CSAPLGQAKRGTEAFF | TRBD1 | TRBJ1-1 | TRBV20-1 | NA
TGTGCCAGCAGTACGGGACAGGGGGTGTTTTGGACTGAAGCTTTCTTT | CASSTGQGVFWTEAFF | TRBD1 | TRBJ1-1 | TRBV5-4 | NA
TGTGCCAGCAGCAGGTCAGGGGGCTCAATCTCCTACGAGCAGTACTTC | CASSRSGGSISYEQYF | TRBD1 | TRBJ2-7 | TRBV6-2/TRBV6-3 | NA
TGCGCCAGCAGCTTGGGTGCTAGCGGGGTTGATACGCAGTATTTT | CASSLGASGVDTQYF | TRBD2 | TRBJ2-3 | TRBV5-1 | few
TGTGCCAGCAGGATCGGGACGGACACCGGGGAGCTGTTTTTT | CASRIGTDTGELFF | NA | TRBJ2-2 | TRBV11-2 | NA
TGTGCCAGCAGTCAAAACAGAGACTACGAGCAGTACTTC | CASSQNRDYEQYF | NA | TRBJ2-7 | TRBV27 | NA
TGTGCCAGCAGCCTCACGGGAGGGGAGCCCCAGCATTTT | CASSLTGGEPQHF | NA | TRBJ1-5 | TRBV7-2 | many
TGTGCCAGCAGCCAAGCCCCCGGGGAGACCCAGTACTTC | CASSQAPGETQYF | NA | TRBJ2-5 | TRBV3-1 | NA
TGTGCCAGCAGCGACGGACAGCTGCTGGGACAGCCCCAGCATTTT | CASSDGQLLGQPQHF | NA | TRBJ1-5 | TRBV2 | NA
TGTGCCAGCAGTCGGGGGGGCCTCATCTATGAGCAGTTCTTC | CASSRGGLIYEQFF | TRBD2 | TRBJ2-1 | TRBV12-3/TRBV12-4 | NA
TGTGCCAGCAGCCTCGTTTACACAGGGGAAGAGGGCGAGCAGTACTTC | CASSLVYTGEEGEQYF | TRBD1 | TRBJ2-7 | TRBV7-6 | NA
TGTGCCAGCAGTTTCCGTCGCGGGATTTACGAGCAGTACTTC | CASSFRRGIYEQYF | NA | TRBJ2-7 | TRBV27 | NA
TGTGCCAGCGCCGGGACCAACTACAATGAGCAGTTCTTC | CASAGTNYNEQFF | NA | TRBJ2-1 | TRBV11-2 | few
TGTGCCAGCAGCCCCGCCGGGACCTACGCCACAGATACGCAGTATTTT | CASSPAGTYATDTQYF | NA | TRBJ2-3 | TRBV14 | few